A selection of T cell receptor beta chains follows, all from one sample in a study of blood T cell repertoires in COVID-19. TCRdb's table, derived via immunoSEQ multiplex PCR, lists solely in-frame clones and lacks some. The sample holds about 220,000 clones, 80% to 90% seen once. The sequencing sample was made of PBMCs or T cells enriched from blood (not recorded which). The origin of the receptors is a woman aged 18-29 years in a cohort exposed to, infected with or recovered from COVID-19 (not recorded which). Both conserved end residues are part of each CDR3. D genes are given only for firm matches. Rows give clone size only sometimes, using once, few, many, or a class for an expanded clone.

D gene | J gene | clone size | V gene | CDR3 DNA | CDR3 protein
- | TRBJ1-5 | - | TRBV27 | TGTGCCAGCAGTTTTGGGGGGTCCAATCAGCCCCAGCATTTT | CASSFGGSNQPQHF
TRBD1 | TRBJ1-2 | - | TRBV5-6 | TGTGCCAGCAGCTTGGCGGGACAGGAGCATGGCTACACCTTC | CASSLAGQEHGYTF
- | TRBJ2-3 | - | TRBV2 | TGTGCCAGCAGTCGCACCTCGACTGGAGAGGAGCAGTATTTT | CASSRTSTGEEQYF
TRBD2 | TRBJ2-3 | - | TRBV6-4 | TGTGCCAGCAGTGACTCGGCGGGAGGGGGCGCAGATACGCAGTATTTT | CASSDSAGGGADTQYF
- | TRBJ1-1 | - | TRBV28 | TGTGCCAGCAGTTTTTACAGTGCCCCTGAAGCTTTCTTT | CASSFYSAPEAFF
- | TRBJ1-4 | - | TRBV5-1 | TGCGCCAGCAGCCTACTTCCGGGGGGAGCTAATGAAAAACTGTTTTTT | CASSLLPGGANEKLFF
- | TRBJ1-2 | - | TRBV4-1 | TGCGCCAGCAGCCCCCAGGCGGGAGCTCGGTATGGCTACACCTTC | CASSPQAGARYGYTF
- | TRBJ1-2 | - | TRBV28 | TGTGCCAGCACGACAGGAGGCCGTCCTGGCTACACCTTC | CASTTGGRPGYTF
- | TRBJ2-5 | - | TRBV2 | TGTGCCAGCAGTGGAGAGGTAGAGACCCAGTACTTC | CASSGEVETQYF
TRBD2 | TRBJ2-7 | once | TRBV6-5 | TGTGCCAGCAGTCGACGACTAGCCCCTACCTACGAGCAGTACTTC | CASSRRLAPTYEQYF
- | TRBJ2-2 | - | TRBV10-3 | TGTGCCATCGCCCTAGACCCGAACACCGGGGAGCTGTTTTTT | CAIALDPNTGELFF
TRBD1 | TRBJ1-5 | - | TRBV28 | TGTGCCAGCACAGGGACAGCCCTAGATCAGCCCCAGCATTTT | CASTGTALDQPQHF
- | TRBJ2-1 | - | TRBV21-1 | TGTGCCAGCAGCAAAGTTGGACTAGCGGGGGGACCCTCCTACAATGAGCAGTTCTTC | CASSKVGLAGGPSYNEQFF
- | TRBJ1-2 | - | TRBV6-6 | TGTGCCAGCACCTATGGGTACAAGCAGGCTAACTATGGCTACACCTTC | CASTYGYKQANYGYTF
- | TRBJ1-5 | - | TRBV7-9 | TGTGCCAGCAGCCCCCGAGGTGATCAGCCCCAGCATTTT | CASSPRGDQPQHF
- | TRBJ2-3 | - | TRBV18 | TGTGCCAGCTCACCACCAATTCTTCGCACAGATACGCAGTATTTT | CASSPPILRTDTQYF
- | TRBJ2-1 | - | TRBV7-9 | TGTGCCAGCAGCCTACGTAGCGGCCCCAATGAGCAGTTCTTC | CASSLRSGPNEQFF
- | TRBJ1-1 | - | TRBV7-3 | TGTGCCAGCAGCTTTAGCAGGGCCGACACTGAAGCTTTCTTT | CASSFSRADTEAFF
TRBD1 | TRBJ1-5 | - | TRBV7-8 | TGTGCCAGCAGCTTAGGGGACAGGGTCCAGCCCCAGCATTTT | CASSLGDRVQPQHF
- | TRBJ2-7 | few | TRBV9 | TGTGCCAGCAGCGCCTCTTGGACAGCAGCCTACGAGCAGTACTTC | CASSASWTAAYEQYF
- | TRBJ2-7 | - | TRBV2 | TGTGCCAGCAGTGGGGGGGTCCCAGGATACGAGCAGTACTTC | CASSGGVPGYEQYF